This T cell receptor (beta chain) was retrieved from a study of beta chain features in type 1 diabetes. Study-level results: Shortening of TCRB CDR3s, moderate but significant, appeared in all four CD4+ subsets of Type 1 diabetes patients.

The CDR3 covers 14 residues. V was pared by 0 bases and J by 2 bases, with 0 bases of the junction left unmatched. The germline CDR1 and CDR2 sequences are SGHNT and YENEEA. The sequenced template was cDNA made from the entire isolated RNA. TCRdb keeps only in-frame clones here, not all; method: immunoSEQ multiplex PCR. The table has some 280,000 clones, 14% seen once. On this clone itself: Its antigen is as yet unknown.

This TCR came from a man aged 25-45 years with type 1 diabetes. Sequenced input: naive CD4+ T cells from blood. The chain recombines TRBV11-3 with TRBJ2-5; 7 bases line up with TRBD2. CDR3: CASSLEAGQETQYF. The CDR3 nucleotides read TGTGCCAGCAGCTTAGAAGCGGGACAAGAGACCCAGTACTTC.